These 5 T cell receptor beta chains were all obtained from the same sample, sequenced in a study of patients and donors after allogeneic stem cell transplantation. In TCRdb, the RT-PCR reads were re-called with MiXCR into one record per CDR3 protein. The data show some 960,000 distinct CDR3 sequences, under 20% seen once. The sample was blood, either unsorted or a sorted T cell fraction (not recorded which). These receptors were obtained from a human donor who was either an allogeneic HSCT recipient or a stem cell or donor lymphocyte infusion donor (not recorded which). It is not recorded whose cells these are; they may come from a transplant donor.

The chain has TRBV15 and TRBJ1-6; D unclear. The CDR3 is 13 amino acids. Trimming removed 0 bases from V and 10 bases from J, with 7 bases in between. The germline V gene has CDR1 LNHNV and CDR2 YYDKDF (reference sequence). In nucleotides, the CDR3 is TGTGCCACCAGCAGAGATCTGTACTCACCCCTCCACTTT. Translated, it gives CATSRDLYSPLHF.

This clonotype was counted only a few times. J is TRBJ1-3 and V is TRBV21-1. TRBV21-1 is given as a pseudogene. The CDR3 contains 15 residues. CDR3 region: CASSKDGQASLLGYF. The CDR3 region has the DNA TGTGCCAGCAGCAAAGATGGGCAAGCCTCCCTCTTGGGATATTTT.

V is TRBV12-3 or TRBV12-4 and J is TRBJ2-1, with D unclear. The CDR3 has 17 residues. Trimming removed 3 bases from V and 4 bases from J, with 19 bases in between. CDR3 DNA sequence: TGTGCCAGCAGTTTTTGGCTTGGTGAGGCCGGTTACAATGAGCAGTTCTTC. Translation gives CASSFWLGEAGYNEQFF.

This CDR3 reads CSARDLKRGSYEQYF. In DNA, the CDR3 is TGCAGTGCTAGAGATTTAAAGCGGGGGTCCTACGAGCAGTACTTC. The rearrangement links TRBV20-1 to TRBJ2-7, with 8 bases identical to TRBD2. The germline V gene has CDR1 DFQATT and CDR2 SNEGSKA (reference sequence). Trimming took 0 bases from V and 1 from J; bases not matched to a gene: 5. CDR3 size: 15 residues.

V and J are TRBV28 and TRBJ2-3; TRBD2 is a possible D gene (5 bases). CDR3 length: 11 residues. Germline V gene lookup returns CDR1 MDHEN and CDR2 SYDVKM. Deletions cut 8 bases from V and 6 bases from J, with 9 bases between. CDR3 sequence: CASLGEDTQYF. CDR3 nucleotide sequence: TGTGCCAGCCTTGGGGAGGATACGCAGTATTTT.